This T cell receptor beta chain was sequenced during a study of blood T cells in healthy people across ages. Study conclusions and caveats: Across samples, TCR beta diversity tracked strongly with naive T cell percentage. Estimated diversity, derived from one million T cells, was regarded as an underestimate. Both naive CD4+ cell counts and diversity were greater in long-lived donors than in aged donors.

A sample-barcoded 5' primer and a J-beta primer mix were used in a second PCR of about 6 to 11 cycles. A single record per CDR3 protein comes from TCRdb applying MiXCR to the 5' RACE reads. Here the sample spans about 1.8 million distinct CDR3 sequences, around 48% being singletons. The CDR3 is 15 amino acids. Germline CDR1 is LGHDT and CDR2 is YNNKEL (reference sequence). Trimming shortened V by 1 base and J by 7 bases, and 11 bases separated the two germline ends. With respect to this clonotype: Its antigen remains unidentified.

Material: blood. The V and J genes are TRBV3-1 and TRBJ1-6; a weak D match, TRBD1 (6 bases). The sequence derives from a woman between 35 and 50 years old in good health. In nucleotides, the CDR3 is TGTGCCAGCAGCCAAGCACAGGGAAACAATTCACCCCTCCACTTT. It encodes CASSQAQGNNSPLHF.